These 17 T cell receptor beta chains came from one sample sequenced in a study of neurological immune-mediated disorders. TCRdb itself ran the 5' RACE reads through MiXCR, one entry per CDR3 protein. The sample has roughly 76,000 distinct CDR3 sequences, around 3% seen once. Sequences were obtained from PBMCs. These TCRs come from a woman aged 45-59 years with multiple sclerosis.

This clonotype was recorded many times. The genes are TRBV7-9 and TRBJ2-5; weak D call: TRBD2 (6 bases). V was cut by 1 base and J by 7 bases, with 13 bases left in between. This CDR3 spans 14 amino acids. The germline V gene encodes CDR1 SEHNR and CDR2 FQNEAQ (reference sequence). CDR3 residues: CASSLGAGSATQYF. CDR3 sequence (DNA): TGTGCCAGCAGCTTAGGGGCGGGGTCAGCGACCCAGTACTTC.

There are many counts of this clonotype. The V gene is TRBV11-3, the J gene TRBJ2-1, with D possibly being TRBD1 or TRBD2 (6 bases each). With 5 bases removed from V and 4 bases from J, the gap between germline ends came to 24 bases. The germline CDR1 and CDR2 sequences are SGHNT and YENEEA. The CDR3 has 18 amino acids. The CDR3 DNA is TGTGCCAGCAGCCAAACAGGGAGGTTAGAAAAAGGGTACAATGAGCAGTTCTTC. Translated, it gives CASSQTGRLEKGYNEQFF.

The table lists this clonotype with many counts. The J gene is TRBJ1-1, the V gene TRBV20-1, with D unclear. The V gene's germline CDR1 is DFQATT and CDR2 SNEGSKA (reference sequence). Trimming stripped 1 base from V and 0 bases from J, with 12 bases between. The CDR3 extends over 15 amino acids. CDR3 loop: CSARAGERLNTEAFF. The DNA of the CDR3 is TGCAGTGCTAGAGCCGGGGAGCGATTGAACACTGAAGCTTTCTTT.

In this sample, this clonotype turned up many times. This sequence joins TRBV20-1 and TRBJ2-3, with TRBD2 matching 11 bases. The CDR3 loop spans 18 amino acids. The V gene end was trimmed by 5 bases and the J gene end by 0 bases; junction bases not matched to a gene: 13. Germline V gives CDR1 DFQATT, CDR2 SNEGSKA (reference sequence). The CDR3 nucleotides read TGCAGTGCTCGATCGCTAGCGGGGGGAACGGGGAGCACAGATACGCAGTATTTT. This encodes CSARSLAGGTGSTDTQYF.

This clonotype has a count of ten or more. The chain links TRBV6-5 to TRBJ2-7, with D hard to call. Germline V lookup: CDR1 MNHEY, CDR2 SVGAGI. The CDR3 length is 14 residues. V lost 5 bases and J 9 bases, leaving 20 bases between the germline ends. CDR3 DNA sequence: TGTGCCAGCAGTCCCTCCCAGTCCCTCTATGTGCAGTACTTC. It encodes CASSPSQSLYVQYF.

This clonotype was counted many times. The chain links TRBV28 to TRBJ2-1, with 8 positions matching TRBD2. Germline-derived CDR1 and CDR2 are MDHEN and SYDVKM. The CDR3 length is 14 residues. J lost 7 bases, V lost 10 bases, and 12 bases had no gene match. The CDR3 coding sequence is TGTGCCACCGAATCCCCGGGGGGGCTGAATGAGCAGTTCTTC. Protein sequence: CATESPGGLNEQFF.

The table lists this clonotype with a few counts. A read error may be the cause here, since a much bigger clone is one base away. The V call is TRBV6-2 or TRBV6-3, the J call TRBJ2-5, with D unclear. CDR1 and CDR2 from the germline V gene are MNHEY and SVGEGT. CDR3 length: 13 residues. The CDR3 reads CASSYSVGENQYF. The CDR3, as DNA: TGTGCCAGCAGTTACTCGGTAGGAGAGAACCAGTACTTC.

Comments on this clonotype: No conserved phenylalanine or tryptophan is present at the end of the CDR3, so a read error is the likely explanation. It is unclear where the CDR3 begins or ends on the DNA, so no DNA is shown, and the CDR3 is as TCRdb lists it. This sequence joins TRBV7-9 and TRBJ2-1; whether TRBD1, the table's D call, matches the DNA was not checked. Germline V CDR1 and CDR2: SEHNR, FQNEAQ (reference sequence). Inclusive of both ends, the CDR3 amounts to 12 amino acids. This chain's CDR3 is CASSPETGSFHN.

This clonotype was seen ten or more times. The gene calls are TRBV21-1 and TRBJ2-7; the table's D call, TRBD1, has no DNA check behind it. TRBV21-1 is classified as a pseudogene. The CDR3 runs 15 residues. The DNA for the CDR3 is TGTGCCAGCAGCAAAGTGGCGGGGGCTTCCTACGAGCAGTACGTC. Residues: CASSKVAGASYEQYV.

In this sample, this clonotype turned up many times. The CDR3 loop is CASSSGLQNIQYF. CDR3 bases: TGTGCCAGCAGCTCAGGACTCCAAAACATTCAGTACTTC. The rearrangement joins TRBV7-2 to TRBJ2-4; tentative D call: TRBD2 (5 bases). V shed 4 bases and J shed 5 bases, with 9 bases lying between them. The CDR3 is 13 amino acids. The germline V gene has CDR1 SGHTA and CDR2 FQGNSA.

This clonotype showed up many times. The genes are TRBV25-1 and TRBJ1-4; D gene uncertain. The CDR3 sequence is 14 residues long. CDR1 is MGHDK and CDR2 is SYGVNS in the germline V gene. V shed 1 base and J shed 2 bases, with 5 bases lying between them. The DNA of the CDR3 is TGTGCCAGCAGTGAATTTTATACTAATGAAAAACTGTTTTTT. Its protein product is CASSEFYTNEKLFF.

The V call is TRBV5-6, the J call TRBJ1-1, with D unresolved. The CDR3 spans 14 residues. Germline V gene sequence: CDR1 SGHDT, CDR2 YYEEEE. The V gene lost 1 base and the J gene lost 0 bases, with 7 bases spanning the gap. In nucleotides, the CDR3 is TGTGCCAGCAGCTTGAATGGCCTGAACACTGAAGCTTTCTTT. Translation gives CASSLNGLNTEAFF.

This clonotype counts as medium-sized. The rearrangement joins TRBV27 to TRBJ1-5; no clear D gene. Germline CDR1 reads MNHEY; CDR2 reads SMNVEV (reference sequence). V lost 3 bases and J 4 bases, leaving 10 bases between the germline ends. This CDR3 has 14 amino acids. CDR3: CASSFSGYNQPQHF. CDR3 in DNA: TGTGCCAGCAGTTTTTCGGGGTATAATCAGCCCCAGCATTTT.

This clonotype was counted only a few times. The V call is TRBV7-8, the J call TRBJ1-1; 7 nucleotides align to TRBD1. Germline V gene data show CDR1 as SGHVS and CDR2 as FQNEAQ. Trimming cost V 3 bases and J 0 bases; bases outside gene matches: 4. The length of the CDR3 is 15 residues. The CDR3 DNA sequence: TGTGCCAGCAGCTTTACAGGGACAGTGAACACTGAAGCTTTCTTT. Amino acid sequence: CASSFTGTVNTEAFF.

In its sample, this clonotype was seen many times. The CDR3 here is CASSYYQETQYF. CDR3 sequence (DNA): TGTGCCAGCAGTTACTACCAAGAGACCCAGTACTTC. The chain joins TRBV25-1 to TRBJ2-5; no reliable D call. Germline-derived CDR1 and CDR2 are MGHDK and SYGVNS. Trimming pared 5 bases from V and 0 bases from J, leaving 4 bases between. CDR3 length: 12 residues.

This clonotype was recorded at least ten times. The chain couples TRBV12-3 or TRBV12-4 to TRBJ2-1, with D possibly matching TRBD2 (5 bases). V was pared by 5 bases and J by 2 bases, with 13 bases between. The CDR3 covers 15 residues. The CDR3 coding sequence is TGTGCCAGCAGTCCGCTGGCGGGCCCCTACAATGAGCAGTTCTTC. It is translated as CASSPLAGPYNEQFF.

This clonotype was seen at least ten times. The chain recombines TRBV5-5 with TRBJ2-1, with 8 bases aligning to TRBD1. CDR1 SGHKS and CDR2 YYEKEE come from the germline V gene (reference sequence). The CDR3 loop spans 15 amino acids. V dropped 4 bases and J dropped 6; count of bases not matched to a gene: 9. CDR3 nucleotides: TGTGCCAGCAGCCCCGGGACAGGATACGTCAATGAGCAGTTCTTC. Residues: CASSPGTGYVNEQFF.